The rows below give T cell receptor beta chains drawn from one sample of a study of control samples from healthy donors and cancer patients. The repertoire was sequenced with immunoSEQ multiplex PCR; TCRdb's copy has only in-frame clones and lacks some. The sample includes some 100,000 clones, over 90% of them seen just once. The sample taken for sequencing was blood. The receptors come from a man between 18 and 29 years old in good health. CDR3s include the opening cysteine and the closing phenylalanine or tryptophan. A D gene is named only where the DNA matches it firmly.

j_call d_call v_call cdr3_nt cdr3_aa
TRBJ2-7 - TRBV7-9 TGTGCCAGCAGCCACACAGACAAGTCGCGCGAGCAGTACTTC CASSHTDKSREQYF
TRBJ1-1 - TRBV5-1 TGCGCCAGCAGCTTGGAAGGGCAGGGGACTGAAGCTTTCTTT CASSLEGQGTEAFF
TRBJ2-1 TRBD2 TRBV28 TGTGCCAGCAGTTTCTTTCTAGCGGGGGGCTCGATGGAGCAGTTCTTC CASSFFLAGGSMEQFF
TRBJ1-6 TRBD1 TRBV6-5 TGTGCCAGCGGGCGCCAGGGGGACCTCCACTTT CASGRQGDLHF
TRBJ2-1 - TRBV9 TGTGCCAGCAGCCCGGTTTCGGGGGACACCCCCTACAATGAGCAGTTCTTC CASSPVSGDTPYNEQFF
TRBJ1-2 - TRBV30 TGTGCCTGGAGTTCTTCGGTGGGTGGCTACACCTTC CAWSSSVGGYTF
TRBJ2-1 - TRBV19 TGTGCCAGTAGTATAGCCTCCTACAATGAGCAGTTCTTC CASSIASYNEQFF
TRBJ1-2 TRBD1 TRBV27 TGTGCCAGCAGTTCCTTGACAGGGGCGAACTATGGCTACACCTTC CASSSLTGANYGYTF
TRBJ1-5 - TRBV6-5 TGTGCCAGCACCTCCAGGGGAGATCAGCCCCAGCATTTT CASTSRGDQPQHF
TRBJ1-2 - TRBV30 TGTGCCTGGAGCGACCTAGGGGGTTCATCAAATGGCTACACCTTC CAWSDLGGSSNGYTF
TRBJ1-2 - TRBV7-9 TGTGCCAGCAGCGCGAGGGGAGGCTACACCTTC CASSARGGYTF
TRBJ2-7 - TRBV6-2/TRBV6-3 TGTGCCAGCAGTTACTCGGGGCAGGGGCACGAGCAGTACTTC CASSYSGQGHEQYF
TRBJ2-7 - TRBV19 TGTGCCAGTAGTATGTTAGGTGCGGGATCCTCCTACGAGCAGTACTTC CASSMLGAGSSYEQYF
TRBJ2-3 - TRBV6-5 TGTGCCATCACGGTTACGGAGTCTACGCAGTATTTT CAITVTESTQYF
TRBJ2-3 TRBD2 TRBV9 TGTGCCAGCAGCGTAGCCCGGACTAGCGGGAGCTCGGATACGCAGTATTTT CASSVARTSGSSDTQYF